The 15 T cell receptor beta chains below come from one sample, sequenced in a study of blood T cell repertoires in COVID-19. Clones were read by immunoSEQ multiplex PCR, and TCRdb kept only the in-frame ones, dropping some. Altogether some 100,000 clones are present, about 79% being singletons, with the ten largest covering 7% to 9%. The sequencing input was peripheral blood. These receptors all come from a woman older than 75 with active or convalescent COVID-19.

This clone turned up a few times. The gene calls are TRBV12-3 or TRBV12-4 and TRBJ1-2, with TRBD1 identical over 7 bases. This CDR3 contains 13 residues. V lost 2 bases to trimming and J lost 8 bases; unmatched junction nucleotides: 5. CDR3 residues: CASSLIGGLGYTF. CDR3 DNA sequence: TGTGCCAGCAGTTTAATAGGGGGCCTGGGCTACACCTTC.

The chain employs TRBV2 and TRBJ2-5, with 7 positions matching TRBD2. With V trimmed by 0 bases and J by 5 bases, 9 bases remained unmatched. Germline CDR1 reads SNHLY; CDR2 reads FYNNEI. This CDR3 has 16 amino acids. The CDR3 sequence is CASSEAMAGDWETQYF. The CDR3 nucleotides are TGTGCCAGCAGTGAAGCGATGGCGGGAGATTGGGAGACCCAGTACTTC.

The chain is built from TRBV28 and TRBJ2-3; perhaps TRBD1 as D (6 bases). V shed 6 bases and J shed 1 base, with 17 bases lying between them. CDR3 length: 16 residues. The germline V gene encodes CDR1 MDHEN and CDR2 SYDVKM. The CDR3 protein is CASRPYTGPRTDTQYF. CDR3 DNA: TGTGCCAGCAGACCATATACAGGGCCCCGCACAGATACGCAGTATTTT.

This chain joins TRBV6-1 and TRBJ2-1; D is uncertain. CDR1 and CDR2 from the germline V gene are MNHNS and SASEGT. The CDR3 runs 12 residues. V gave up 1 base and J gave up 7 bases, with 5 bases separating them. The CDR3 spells CASSEVRNEQFF. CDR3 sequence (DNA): TGTGCCAGCAGTGAAGTTAGAAATGAGCAGTTCTTC.

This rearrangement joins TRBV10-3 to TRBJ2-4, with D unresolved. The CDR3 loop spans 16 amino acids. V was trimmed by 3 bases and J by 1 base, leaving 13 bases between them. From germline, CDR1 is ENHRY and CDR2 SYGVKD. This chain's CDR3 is CAISDQNALAKNIQYF. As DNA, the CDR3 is TGTGCCATCAGTGACCAGAACGCCCTTGCCAAAAACATTCAGTACTTC.

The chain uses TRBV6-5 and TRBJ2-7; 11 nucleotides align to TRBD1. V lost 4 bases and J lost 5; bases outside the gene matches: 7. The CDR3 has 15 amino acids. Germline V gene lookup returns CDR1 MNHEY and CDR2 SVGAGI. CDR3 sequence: CASSSKGQGVDEQYF. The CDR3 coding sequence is TGTGCCAGCAGTTCTAAGGGACAGGGGGTCGACGAGCAGTACTTC.

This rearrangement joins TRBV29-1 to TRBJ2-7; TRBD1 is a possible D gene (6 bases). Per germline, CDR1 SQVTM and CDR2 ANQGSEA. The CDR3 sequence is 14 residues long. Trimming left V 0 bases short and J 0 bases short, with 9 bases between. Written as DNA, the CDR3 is TGCAGCGTTGAAGACAGGGGTGTCTCCTACGAGCAGTACTTC. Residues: CSVEDRGVSYEQYF.

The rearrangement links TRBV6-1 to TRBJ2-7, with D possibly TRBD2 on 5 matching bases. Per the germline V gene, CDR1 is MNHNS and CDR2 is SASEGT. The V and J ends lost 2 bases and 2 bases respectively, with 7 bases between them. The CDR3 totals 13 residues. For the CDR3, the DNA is TGTGCCAGCAGTGAAATCGGGACCTACGAGCAGTACTTC. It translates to CASSEIGTYEQYF.

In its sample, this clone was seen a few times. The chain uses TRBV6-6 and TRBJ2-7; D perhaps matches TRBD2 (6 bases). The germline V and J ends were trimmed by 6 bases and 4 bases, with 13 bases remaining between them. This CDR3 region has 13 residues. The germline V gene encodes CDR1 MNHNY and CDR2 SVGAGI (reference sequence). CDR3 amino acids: CASSRGIDYEQYF. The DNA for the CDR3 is TGTGCCAGCAGCCGGGGGATCGATTACGAGCAGTACTTC.

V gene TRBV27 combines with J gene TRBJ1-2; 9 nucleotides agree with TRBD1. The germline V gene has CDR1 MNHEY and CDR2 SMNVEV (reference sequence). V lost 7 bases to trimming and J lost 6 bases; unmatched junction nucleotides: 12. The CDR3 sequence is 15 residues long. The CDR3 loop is CASTLGQGQSDGYTF. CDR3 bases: TGTGCCAGCACCTTGGGACAGGGCCAATCCGATGGCTACACCTTC.

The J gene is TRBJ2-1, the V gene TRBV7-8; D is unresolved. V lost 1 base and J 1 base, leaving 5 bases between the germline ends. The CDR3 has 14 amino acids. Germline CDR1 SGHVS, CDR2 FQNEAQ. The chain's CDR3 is CASSLVQSYNEQFF. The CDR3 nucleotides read TGTGCCAGCAGCTTAGTACAGTCCTACAATGAGCAGTTCTTC.

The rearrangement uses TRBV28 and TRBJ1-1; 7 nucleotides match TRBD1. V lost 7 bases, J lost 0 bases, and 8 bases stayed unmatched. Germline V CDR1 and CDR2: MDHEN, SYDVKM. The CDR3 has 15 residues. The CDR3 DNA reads TGTGCCAGCAACCCCGGGACAGCGATGAACACTGAAGCTTTCTTT. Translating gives CASNPGTAMNTEAFF.

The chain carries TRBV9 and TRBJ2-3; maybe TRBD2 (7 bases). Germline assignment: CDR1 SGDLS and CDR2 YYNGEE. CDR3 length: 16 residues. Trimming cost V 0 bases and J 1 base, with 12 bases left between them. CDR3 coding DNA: TGTGCCAGCAGCGTAGTTACCGGGGGGCGCACAGATACGCAGTATTTT. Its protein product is CASSVVTGGRTDTQYF.

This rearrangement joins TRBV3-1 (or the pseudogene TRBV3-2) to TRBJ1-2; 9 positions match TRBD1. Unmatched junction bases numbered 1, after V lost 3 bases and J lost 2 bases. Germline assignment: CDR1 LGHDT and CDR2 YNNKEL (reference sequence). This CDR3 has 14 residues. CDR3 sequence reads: CASSQGTGNYGYTF. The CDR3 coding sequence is TGTGCCAGCAGCCAGGGGACAGGGAACTATGGCTACACCTTC.

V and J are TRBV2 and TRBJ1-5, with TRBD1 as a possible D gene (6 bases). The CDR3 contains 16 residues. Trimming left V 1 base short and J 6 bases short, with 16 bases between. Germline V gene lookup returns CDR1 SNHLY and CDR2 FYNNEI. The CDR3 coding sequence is TGTGCCAGCAGTGAAGAGGGGGGGGGCATCGGTCAGCCCCAGCATTTT. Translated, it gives CASSEEGGGIGQPQHF.